A single sample is the source of the 25 T cell receptor beta chains below, sequenced in a study of cytomegalovirus exposure and HLA in healthy donors (dated by TCRdb to between 2016 and 2019). The method behind the library was the immunoSEQ multiplex PCR assay. A mixture of 60 forward primers for TCR Vbeta segments and 13 reverse primers for TCR Jbeta segments was used in the multiplex PCR. TCRdb re-hosts the immuneACCESS table, in-frame sequences only. Its copies lack some clones; in the studies checked, an unresolved V gene accounts for under half of them, and the cause for the rest is not known. Present in this sample are 70,000 to 100,000 clones, 80% of which were seen just once. About 34% of the sample goes to the ten largest clones. The material sequenced was PBMCs. These receptors were taken from a man in his fifties in good health and CMV-seropositive.

The chain employs TRBV30 and TRBJ2-3; D is perhaps TRBD1 (7 bases). CDR1 is GTSNPN, CDR2 SVGIG, per germline (reference sequence). CDR3 length: 13 residues. Trimming left V 2 bases short and J 9 bases short, with 15 bases between. The CDR3 nucleotides read TGTGCCTGGAGTCAGGGGGGCCCACGGACGCAGTATTTT. Encoded protein: CAWSQGGPRTQYF. Based on the CDR3 plus reference TRBV30 and TRBJ2-3, the full variable domain is SQTIHQWPATLVQPVGSPLSLECTVEGTSNPNLYWYRQAAGRGLQLLFYSVGIGQISSEVPQNLSASRPQDRQFILSSKKLLLSDSGFYLCAWSQGGPRTQYFGPGTRLTVL.

This chain connects TRBV9 to TRBJ2-2; 7 nucleotides match TRBD2. With 0 bases clipped from V and 4 bases from J, the junction kept 3 bases outside the gene matches. CDR3 length equals 15 residues. CDR1 is SGDLS, CDR2 YYNGEE, per germline. The CDR3 DNA follows: TGTGCCAGCAGCGTAGTCTCGGGGGGCACCGGGGAGCTGTTTTTT. It is translated as CASSVVSGGTGELFF.

The chain joins TRBV7-6 to TRBJ2-7, with D possibly matching TRBD1 (6 bases). Trimming shortened V by 5 bases and J by 3 bases, and 14 bases separated the two germline ends. The germline V gene encodes CDR1 SGHVS and CDR2 FNYEAQ. The CDR3 contains 14 residues. This CDR3 reads CASSPSGHYYEQYF. The CDR3 region has the DNA TGTGCCAGCAGCCCGTCGGGACACTACTACGAGCAGTACTTC.

This chain uses TRBV4-1 with TRBJ1-3; 9 bases agree with TRBD1. The V and J ends lost 4 bases and 0 bases, in that order; junction bases with no gene match: 7. CDR1 MGHRA and CDR2 YSYEKL come from the germline V gene. CDR3 length equals 17 residues. The CDR3, as DNA: TGCGCCAGCAGCCGATCAACAGGGGGCAGCTCTGGAAACACCATATATTTT. This sequence encodes CASSRSTGGSSGNTIYF.

This clone showed up just once. This rearrangement joins TRBV2 to TRBJ2-2; TRBD1 agrees at 8 bases. CDR3 length equals 14 residues. J gave up 5 bases and V 6 bases, and 5 bases lay outside the gene matches. CDR1 is SNHLY and CDR2 is FYNNEI in the germline V gene. CDR3 loop: CASRTGVGTGELFF. As DNA, the CDR3 is TGTGCCAGCAGGACAGGGGTGGGAACCGGGGAGCTGTTTTTT.

This chain links TRBV19 with TRBJ2-3; 9 bases agree with TRBD1. Germline loops: CDR1 LNHDA, CDR2 SQIVND (reference sequence). V trimming: 4 bases; J trimming: 6 bases; junction bases outside the gene matches: 2. There are 13 residues in the CDR3. CDR3 coding DNA: TGTGCCAGTAGTAACGACAGGGGGGATACGCAGTATTTT. Protein product: CASSNDRGDTQYF.

On this clone: Germline is not matched at one junction end, which may reflect a read error. The CDR3 loop reads CASSLVAGGTDTQYF. In DNA form, the CDR3 reads TGTGCCAGTAGCTTGGTGGCGGGAGGTACAGATACGCAGTATTTT. The chain couples TRBV7-3 to TRBJ2-3; 8 positions agree with TRBD2. In germline, CDR1 is SGHTA, CDR2 FQGTGA. The CDR3 spans 15 residues.

The chain carries TRBV5-1 and TRBJ1-1, with 10 bases aligning to TRBD1. Per the germline V gene, CDR1 is SGHRS and CDR2 is YFSETQ. There are 14 residues in the CDR3. The V gene end was trimmed by 4 bases and the J gene end by 5 bases; junction bases not matched to a gene: 5. The CDR3 loop reads CASSKRTGGTEAFF. As DNA, the CDR3 is TGCGCCAGCAGCAAACGGACAGGGGGGACTGAAGCTTTCTTT.

This clone was counted a few times. The chain combines TRBV5-1 with TRBJ1-4; tentatively, D is TRBD1 (5 bases). The CDR3 consists of 16 residues. V lost 1 base and J 6 bases, leaving 16 bases between the germline ends. Germline CDR1 reads SGHRS; CDR2 reads YFSETQ. CDR3 in DNA: TGCGCCAGCAGCTTGAGCGGGCAGGGAGAACATGAAAAACTGTTTTTT. This gives the protein CASSLSGQGEHEKLFF.

This clone has just one count. The chain combines TRBV27 with TRBJ1-2; D is perhaps TRBD1 (5 bases). This CDR3 comprises 16 residues. V was trimmed by 4 bases and J by 5 bases, leaving 20 bases between them. Germline loops: CDR1 MNHEY, CDR2 SMNVEV (reference sequence). The CDR3 bases are TGTGCCAGCAGTTCCCTCGAAACAGGCCCGAGATATGGCTACACCTTC. Translating it yields CASSSLETGPRYGYTF.

The V call is TRBV19, the J call TRBJ1-5, with 10 bases identical to TRBD1. With V trimmed by 4 bases and J by 7 bases, 7 bases remained unmatched. CDR3 length equals 15 residues. Per the germline V gene, CDR1 is LNHDA and CDR2 is SQIVND (reference sequence). The DNA for the CDR3 is TGTGCCAGTAGTACCCTGGACAGGGGGAACCAGCCCCAGCATTTT. Translation gives CASSTLDRGNQPQHF.

This clone was detected only once. J is TRBJ1-5 and V is TRBV19; weak D call: TRBD1 (6 bases). Trimming took 2 bases from V and 4 from J, leaving 12 bases between them. The germline V gene has CDR1 LNHDA and CDR2 SQIVND (reference sequence). This CDR3 spans 15 amino acids. The CDR3 here is CASSITQGTNQPQHF. The CDR3 DNA sequence: TGTGCCAGTAGTATAACCCAGGGGACGAATCAGCCCCAGCATTTT.

This chain connects TRBV5-5 to TRBJ2-7; possible D gene TRBD2, 6 bases. V dropped 2 bases and J dropped 4 bases, with 13 bases sitting between them. Germline CDR1 reads SGHKS; CDR2 reads YYEKEE (reference sequence). The CDR3 spans 14 residues. This chain's CDR3 is CASSFGGAEYEQYF. CDR3 bases: TGTGCCAGCAGCTTTGGAGGGGCCGAATACGAGCAGTACTTC.

The V and J genes are TRBV7-2 and TRBJ1-2; D is possibly TRBD1 (5 bases). Germline loops: CDR1 SGHTA, CDR2 FQGNSA. V lost 2 bases to trimming and J lost 9 bases, with 16 bases between them. This CDR3 is built from 14 residues. The CDR3 bases are TGTGCCAGCAGCTTACGGCGGGGCCGGTCTCGCTACACCTTC. This sequence encodes CASSLRRGRSRYTF.

V is TRBV23-1 and J is TRBJ1-2; D is possibly TRBD1 (5 bases). TRBV23-1 is identified as an open reading frame with a role that is uncertain. The CDR3 sequence is 16 residues long. The V end lost 3 bases, the J end lost 0 bases, and 14 bases lay between the germline ends. The CDR3: CASSQRGSLPNYGYTF. In nucleotides, the CDR3 is TGCGCCAGCAGTCAGCGGGGGTCGCTCCCTAACTATGGCTACACCTTC.

The J gene is TRBJ1-1, the V gene TRBV4-3; 8 nucleotides match TRBD1. CDR1 LGHNA and CDR2 YSLEER come from the germline V gene. V lost 1 base and J lost 5; bases outside the gene matches: 3. The CDR3 runs 14 residues. The CDR3 DNA follows: TGCGCCAGCAGCCAAGGACAGGGGATAACTGAAGCTTTCTTT. This translates into CASSQGQGITEAFF.

This clone has only a few counts. This chain joins TRBV7-9 and TRBJ2-1; 8 bases are shared with TRBD2. V shed 7 bases, J shed 5 bases, and the junction held 10 bases outside the gene matches. The germline CDR1 and CDR2 sequences are SEHNR and FQNEAQ (reference sequence). This CDR3 is built from 15 residues. The CDR3 bases are TGTGCCAGCACCCTTTCGGGAGGGCCCGACAATGAGCAGTTCTTC. Residues: CASTLSGGPDNEQFF.

This clone was seen more than once but under ten times. The chain recombines TRBV27 with TRBJ1-5, with a tentative D call TRBD1 (5 bases). Per the germline V gene, CDR1 is MNHEY and CDR2 is SMNVEV (reference sequence). The V and J ends lost 5 bases and 1 base respectively, with 18 bases between them. This CDR3 spans 17 amino acids. CDR3 in DNA: TGTGCCAGCAGTAAAGAAGTCCAGGGTGTGAGCAATCAGCCCCAGCATTTT. It specifies CASSKEVQGVSNQPQHF.

The chain uses TRBV5-1 and TRBJ2-5; possible D gene TRBD2, 5 bases. V was shortened by 5 bases and J by 5 bases, with 19 bases between the two germline ends. This CDR3 has 15 amino acids. Germline assignment: CDR1 SGHRS and CDR2 YFSETQ. In nucleotides, the CDR3 is TGCGCCAGCAGGCCCGGGGTTAGCGAGAGGGAGACCCAGTACTTC. This gives the protein CASRPGVSERETQYF.

The rearrangement uses TRBV19 and TRBJ1-2; D unresolved. V was cut by 7 bases and J by 3 bases, with 18 bases left in between. The CDR3 totals 15 residues. Germline CDR1 and CDR2: LNHDA and SQIVND (reference sequence). The CDR3 DNA sequence: TGTGCCAGTACCCCTGGGCAGAACACGGACTATGGCTACACCTTC. This translates into CASTPGQNTDYGYTF.

Only one count was recorded for this clone. V gene TRBV7-9 combines with J gene TRBJ1-2, with TRBD1 matching 7 bases. Germline V gene sequence: CDR1 SEHNR, CDR2 FQNEAQ (reference sequence). Germline trimming cut 5 bases from V and 7 bases from J; bases unmatched to any gene: 10. This CDR3 has 14 residues. The CDR3 DNA reads TGTGCCAGCAGCCCGGGACAGCGATATATTGGCTACACCTTC. Its translation: CASSPGQRYIGYTF.

With respect to this clone: One end of the junction is discordant with germline, which a read error may explain. This rearrangement joins TRBV7-9 to TRBJ2-1; a weak D match, TRBD2 (6 bases). Germline V gives CDR1 SEHNR, CDR2 FQNEAQ (reference sequence). The CDR3 is 16 residues long. The CDR3 coding sequence is TGTTCCAGCAGCTCACCTAGCGAGAGGTCCTACAATGAGCAGTTCTTC. Amino acid sequence: CSSSSPSERSYNEQFF.

The chain links TRBV5-1 to TRBJ1-1, with 10 positions matching TRBD1. J gave up 2 bases and V 4 bases, and 11 bases lay outside the gene matches. Germline CDR1 and CDR2: SGHRS and YFSETQ. The CDR3 loop spans 17 amino acids. The CDR3 loop is CASSPILDRGLNTEAFF. The CDR3, as DNA: TGCGCCAGCAGCCCTATCCTGGACAGGGGGTTAAACACTGAAGCTTTCTTT.

The V gene is TRBV5-1, the J gene TRBJ2-7, with D uncertain. The CDR3 spans 12 residues. Trimming took 4 bases from V and 3 from J, leaving 8 bases between them. Looked up from germline, CDR1 is SGHRS and CDR2 is YFSETQ. The CDR3 loop reads CASSPAGYEQYF. CDR3 coding DNA: TGCGCCAGCAGCCCCGCCGGCTACGAGCAGTACTTC. Complete variable domain (other parts from reference TRBV5-1 and TRBJ2-7): KAGVTQTPRYLIKTRGQQVTLSCSPISGHRSVSWYQQTPGQGLQFLFEYFSETQRNKGNFPGRFSGRQFSNSRSEMNVSTLELGDSALYLCASSPAGYEQYFGPGTRLTVT.

This clone came up a few times. The chain carries TRBV7-9 and TRBJ2-7; 10 bases fit TRBD2. The CDR3 covers 15 residues. From germline, CDR1 is SEHNR and CDR2 FQNEAQ (reference sequence). V lost 6 bases and J lost 2; bases outside the gene matches: 7. In DNA form, the CDR3 reads TGTGCCAGCAGTCCTGCTAGCGGGAGCACCTACGAGCAGTACTTC. Translated, it gives CASSPASGSTYEQYF.